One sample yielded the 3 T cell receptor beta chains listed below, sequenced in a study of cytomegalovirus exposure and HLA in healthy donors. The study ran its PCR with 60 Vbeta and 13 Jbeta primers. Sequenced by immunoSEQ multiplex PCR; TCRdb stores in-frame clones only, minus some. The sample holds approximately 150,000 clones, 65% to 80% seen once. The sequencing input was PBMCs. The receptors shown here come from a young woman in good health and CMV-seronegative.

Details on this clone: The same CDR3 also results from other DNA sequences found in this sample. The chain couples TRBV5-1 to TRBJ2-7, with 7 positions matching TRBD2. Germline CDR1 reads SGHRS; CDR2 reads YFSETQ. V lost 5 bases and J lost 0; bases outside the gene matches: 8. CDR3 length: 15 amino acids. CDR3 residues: CASRRDGGSSYEQYF. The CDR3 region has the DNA TGCGCCAGCAGGAGAGACGGCGGGAGCTCCTACGAGCAGTACTTC.

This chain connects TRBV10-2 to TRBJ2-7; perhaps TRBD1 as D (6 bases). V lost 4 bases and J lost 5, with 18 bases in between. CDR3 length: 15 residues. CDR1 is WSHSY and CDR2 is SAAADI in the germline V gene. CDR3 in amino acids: CASSVTQGKYDEQYF. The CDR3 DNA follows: TGCGCCAGCAGTGTTACGCAGGGGAAGTACGACGAGCAGTACTTC.

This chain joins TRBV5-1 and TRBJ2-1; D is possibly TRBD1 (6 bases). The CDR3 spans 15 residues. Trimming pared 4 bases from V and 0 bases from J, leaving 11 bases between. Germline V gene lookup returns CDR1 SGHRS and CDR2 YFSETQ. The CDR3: CASSPGDSSYNEQFF. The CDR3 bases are TGCGCCAGCAGCCCAGGGGATAGCTCCTACAATGAGCAGTTCTTC. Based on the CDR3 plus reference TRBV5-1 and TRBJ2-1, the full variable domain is KAGVTQTPRYLIKTRGQQVTLSCSPISGHRSVSWYQQTPGQGLQFLFEYFSETQRNKGNFPGRFSGRQFSNSRSEMNVSTLELGDSALYLCASSPGDSSYNEQFFGPGTRLTVL.